These 17 T cell receptor beta chains share one sample of origin, sequenced in a study of CD8+ T cells in alopecia areata. RNA, once extracted, was reverse transcribed into cDNA for use as the sequencing template. Data came from immunoSEQ multiplex PCR; TCRdb stores just in-frame clones and leaves some out. In the table there are approximately 150,000 clones, 85% to 90% of which are singletons. Sequenced here: CD8+ T cells sorted from blood, sampled at week 0. All receptors derive from a human donor with alopecia areata.

This chain links TRBV27 with TRBJ1-1; 7 bases are shared with TRBD1. V gave up 0 bases and J gave up 3 bases; unmatched junction bases: 10. The germline gives CDR1 MNHEY, CDR2 SMNVEV (reference sequence). The CDR3 has 17 residues. The CDR3 DNA sequence: TGTGCCAGCAGTTTATCAGGAGGGGGCCCTAGGGACACTGAAGCTTTCTTT. Its protein product is CASSLSGGGPRDTEAFF.

The rearrangement uses TRBV11-2 and TRBJ1-1; maybe TRBD1 (6 bases). This CDR3 is 15 amino acids long. From germline, CDR1 is SGHAT and CDR2 FQNNGV. Trimming stripped 8 bases from V and 8 bases from J, with 24 bases between. This chain's CDR3 is CASAQTIGGLLEAFF. Here the CDR3 DNA reads TGTGCCAGCGCTCAGACCATTGGGGGCCTCCTGGAAGCTTTCTTT.

The rearrangement uses TRBV9 and TRBJ2-6, with 7 bases identical to TRBD1. After removal of 1 base from V and 0 bases from J, the junction contained 13 bases not matched to a gene. Germline V gives CDR1 SGDLS, CDR2 YYNGEE. This CDR3 spans 20 amino acids. The DNA of the CDR3 is TGTGCCAGCAGCGTAACTAACCCGGGACAGCGCCACTCTGGGGCCAACGTCCTGACTTTC. Protein sequence: CASSVTNPGQRHSGANVLTF.

The V call is TRBV10-3, the J call TRBJ1-1, with D perhaps TRBD1 (5 bases). With 0 bases removed from V and 5 bases from J, the gap between germline ends came to 10 bases. The CDR3 runs 14 residues. CDR1 is ENHRY and CDR2 is SYGVKD in the germline V gene. CDR3 nucleotides: TGTGCCATCAGTGAGTCTGGGGCAAGGACTGAAGCTTTCTTT. Its protein product is CAISESGARTEAFF.

The chain is built from TRBV9 and TRBJ1-6; D possibly corresponds to TRBD1 (5 bases). V gave up 4 bases and J gave up 7 bases, with 12 bases separating them. The CDR3 length is 14 residues. Germline CDR1 reads SGDLS; CDR2 reads YYNGEE. CDR3: CASSSGTGNSPLHF. CDR3 coding DNA: TGTGCCAGCAGCTCCGGGACGGGAAATTCACCCCTCCACTTT.

The chain links TRBV29-1 to TRBJ2-7, with TRBD2 matching 7 bases. The CDR3 loop spans 13 amino acids. The germline CDR1 and CDR2 sequences are SQVTM and ANQGSEA. The V segment lost 5 bases and the J segment 0 bases; nucleotides outside the gene matches: 4. CDR3 region: CSVLTGGSYEQYF. For the CDR3, the DNA is TGCAGCGTTCTGACGGGGGGCTCCTACGAGCAGTACTTC.

The chain uses TRBV30 and TRBJ1-5; D not certain. This CDR3 region has 13 residues. Trimming removed 0 bases at V and 7 bases at J, with 10 bases between. CDR1 GTSNPN and CDR2 SVGIG come from the germline V gene (reference sequence). CDR3 DNA: TGTGCCTGGAGTGTACGGGGTGACCAGCCCCAGCATTTT. As protein: CAWSVRGDQPQHF.

This clone has more than one count but fewer than ten. Other DNA sequences in this specimen translate into the identical CDR3. This sequence joins TRBV29-1 and TRBJ1-2, with no clear D. Germline CDR1 is SQVTM and CDR2 is ANQGSEA. Between the trimmed V and J ends, which lost 2 bases and 3 bases, there was a span of 7 bases. The CDR3 contains 12 residues. CDR3 DNA: TGCAGCGTTGAACCCGGGGACTATGGCTACACCTTC. Its protein product is CSVEPGDYGYTF.

This chain links TRBV19 with TRBJ2-7; TRBD1 agrees at 8 bases. CDR3 size: 14 residues. V lost 3 bases and J lost 4; bases outside the gene matches: 5. Germline values: CDR1 LNHDA, CDR2 SQIVND (reference sequence). The CDR3 coding sequence is TGTGCCAGTAGTATTACAGGGGGAACGTACGAGCAGTACTTC. It specifies CASSITGGTYEQYF.

This chain links TRBV7-9 with TRBJ2-1; D might be TRBD1 (6 bases). Germline-derived CDR1 and CDR2 are SEHNR and FQNEAQ (reference sequence). There are 15 residues in the CDR3. Trimming stripped 2 bases from V and 5 bases from J, with 13 bases between. The CDR3 nucleotides are TGTGCCAGCAGCTTATACAGGGAGCCTAACAATGAGCAGTTCTTC. Protein: CASSLYREPNNEQFF.

This clone was found once. The V gene is TRBV7-9, the J gene TRBJ2-3; 8 positions agree with TRBD1. V gave up 4 bases and J gave up 0 bases; unmatched junction bases: 3. CDR1 and CDR2 from the germline V gene are SEHNR and FQNEAQ (reference sequence). The CDR3 totals 15 residues. The CDR3 region is CASSSGQASTDTQYF. The CDR3 coding sequence is TGTGCCAGCAGCTCGGGACAGGCGAGCACAGATACGCAGTATTTT.

The rearrangement uses TRBV7-6 and TRBJ2-3; no clear D. The ends were cut back, 2 bases at V and 0 bases at J, with 6 bases in the middle. The CDR3 has 14 amino acids. The germline V gene encodes CDR1 SGHVS and CDR2 FNYEAQ. The CDR3 DNA reads TGTGCCAGCAGCTTAATCGGAAGCACAGATACGCAGTATTTT. This encodes CASSLIGSTDTQYF.

The rearrangement links TRBV15 to TRBJ1-5; 7 positions match TRBD1. The V segment lost 7 bases and the J segment 4 bases; nucleotides outside the gene matches: 4. Germline V gene lookup returns CDR1 LNHNV and CDR2 YYDKDF (reference sequence). The CDR3 length is 13 residues. The CDR3 DNA reads TGTGCCACCACTTCAGGGGGGAATCAGCCCCAGCATTTT. Translated: CATTSGGNQPQHF.

This chain joins TRBV9 and TRBJ2-5, with 11 bases matching TRBD2. The ends lost 3 bases at V and 0 bases at J; junction bases unmatched: 4. The V gene's germline CDR1 is SGDLS and CDR2 YYNGEE. There are 16 residues in the CDR3. CDR3 sequence: CASSAGTSGYQETQYF. CDR3 DNA sequence: TGTGCCAGCAGCGCCGGGACTAGCGGTTACCAAGAGACCCAGTACTTC.

The chain uses TRBV7-2 and TRBJ2-7, with 11 positions matching TRBD1. Per germline, CDR1 SGHTA and CDR2 FQGNSA. With 5 bases clipped from V and 3 bases from J, the junction kept 3 bases outside the gene matches. The CDR3 extends over 14 amino acids. This chain's CDR3 is CASSPGTGGYEQYF. As DNA, the CDR3 is TGTGCCAGCAGCCCCGGGACAGGGGGCTACGAGCAGTACTTC. The full variable domain, its missing parts supplied by reference TRBV7-2 and TRBJ2-7, is GAGVSQSPSNKVTEKGKDVELRCDPISGHTALYWYRQSLGQGLEFLIYFQGNSAPDKSGLPSDRFSAERTGGSVSTLTIQRTQQEDSAVYLCASSPGTGGYEQYFGPGTRLTVT.

In this sample, this clone turned up once. The rearrangement links TRBV30 to TRBJ1-3; D is ambiguous. Germline CDR1 reads GTSNPN; CDR2 reads SVGIG (reference sequence). V shed 3 bases and J shed 4 bases, with 16 bases lying between them. The CDR3 has 15 amino acids. CDR3 sequence (DNA): TGTGCCTGGAGCCAAACAGTTCCGTCCGGAAACACCATATATTTT. Translated: CAWSQTVPSGNTIYF.

J is TRBJ2-7 and V is TRBV29-1; TRBD2 agrees at 12 bases. The CDR3 runs 14 residues. Germline V lookup: CDR1 SQVTM, CDR2 ANQGSEA. V shed 1 base, J shed 3 bases, and the junction held 1 base outside the gene matches. The CDR3 DNA is TGCAGCGTTGAAGGACTAGCGGGAGACTACGAGCAGTACTTC. The encoded protein is CSVEGLAGDYEQYF.